The 30 T cell receptor beta chains below all came from one sample that was sequenced in a study of Graves' ophthalmopathy and Graves' hyperthyroidism. Amplified TCR beta CDR3 regions were obtained using RNA transcripts as template. HTBI-primed first-round RT-PCR preceded second-round multiplex PCR. One entry per CDR3 protein results from TCRdb running MiXCR on the multiplex PCR reads. The sample includes hundreds of thousands of distinct CDR3 sequences, about 21% of them seen just once. Sequenced input: peripheral blood. These receptor sequences come from a young woman with stable Graves' hyperthyroidism.

This sequence joins TRBV12-3 or TRBV12-4 and TRBJ2-7; TRBD1 is a possible D gene (6 bases). This CDR3 contains 16 residues. The ends were cut back, 1 base at V and 5 bases at J, with 18 bases in the middle. CDR3 loop: CASSLEVGPGQHEQYF. CDR3 bases: TGTGCCAGCAGTTTAGAAGTGGGGCCGGGACAACACGAGCAGTACTTC.

This clonotype was observed at least ten times. The V and J genes are TRBV28 and TRBJ2-2, with D possibly matching TRBD2 (7 bases). Trimming shortened V by 5 bases and J by 3 bases, and 22 bases separated the two germline ends. Germline CDR1 reads MDHEN; CDR2 reads SYDVKM. The CDR3 covers 18 residues. CDR3 residues: CASSLLGGREMYTGELFF. DNA of the CDR3: TGTGCCAGCAGTCTACTGGGGGGGCGGGAGATGTACACCGGGGAGCTGTTTTTT.

This clonotype was seen a few times. The chain carries TRBV28 and TRBJ1-6; D gene ambiguous. The CDR3 totals 13 residues. CDR1 MDHEN and CDR2 SYDVKM come from the germline V gene. V lost 6 bases and J 7 bases, leaving 10 bases between the germline ends. CDR3 amino acids: CASRKGGNSPLHF. The DNA for the CDR3 is TGTGCCAGCAGAAAGGGAGGGAATTCACCCCTCCACTTT.

The chain joins TRBV20-1 to TRBJ1-5; no definite D call. The CDR3 totals 16 residues. Per germline, CDR1 DFQATT and CDR2 SNEGSKA (reference sequence). V lost 3 bases, J lost 11 bases, and 26 bases lay in between. The DNA for the CDR3 is TGCAGTGCTAGCCCGCCTTCTGTTTCGACCGGATTGACCCAGCATTTT. This gives the protein CSASPPSVSTGLTQHF.

The chain carries TRBV7-3 and TRBJ2-5; no clear D gene. Germline lookup yields CDR1 SGHTA and CDR2 FQGTGA. Trimming took 5 bases from V and 5 from J, leaving 12 bases between them. This CDR3 has 13 amino acids. The CDR3 loop is CASSPVVGETQYF. The DNA for the CDR3 is TGTGCCAGCAGCCCCGTGGTAGGGGAGACCCAGTACTTC.

This clonotype was observed at least ten times. V usage is TRBV5-1 and J usage is TRBJ2-5; 12 bases are a match to TRBD2. Unmatched junction bases numbered 14, after V lost 4 bases and J lost 4 bases. The CDR3 contains 18 residues. Germline CDR1 and CDR2: SGHRS and YFSETQ. CDR3: CASSPRGLAGRVRETQYF. CDR3 coding DNA: TGCGCCAGCAGCCCACGCGGACTAGCGGGGAGAGTAAGAGAGACCCAGTACTTC.

Remarks on this clonotype: The junction shows a germline mismatch at one end, possibly a read error. The chain is built from TRBV6-2 or TRBV6-3 and TRBJ1-1; no firm D call. The germline V gene has CDR1 MNHEY and CDR2 SVGEGT. The CDR3 is 14 amino acids. This CDR3 is CASSLRIGYTDAFF. Here the CDR3 DNA reads TGTGCCAGCAGTCTCAGGATAGGATACACTGATGCTTTCTTT.

This clonotype showed up many times. CDR3 DNA: TGTGCCAGCAGTTATTCTCCCCTACAGCTGGGGAACACCGGGGAGCTGTTTTTT. Encoded protein: CASSYSPLQLGNTGELFF. The chain couples TRBV6-9 to TRBJ2-2; D remains ambiguous. The CDR3 runs to 18 residues. Germline CDR1 is MNHGY and CDR2 is SVAAGI. Trimming took 0 bases from V and 1 from J, leaving 15 bases between them.

This clonotype appeared many times. The CDR3 bases are TGCAGCGTTGTAGGAGGGGATAGGGGTGGCTACACCTTC. Protein sequence: CSVVGGDRGGYTF. The chain has TRBV29-1 and TRBJ1-2; TRBD1 is a possible D gene (5 bases). From germline, CDR1 is SQVTM and CDR2 ANQGSEA. The V end lost 4 bases, the J end lost 7 bases, and 16 bases lay between the germline ends. The CDR3 is made up of 13 amino acids.

This clonotype was seen repeatedly, ten times or more. The chain employs TRBV12-3 or TRBV12-4 and TRBJ1-2, with D perhaps matching TRBD1 (5 bases). Trimming shortened V by 5 bases and J by 2 bases, and 15 bases separated the two germline ends. The CDR3 contains 15 residues. The CDR3 region is CASSPRVGTNYGYTF. The CDR3 DNA follows: TGTGCCAGCAGTCCTAGGGTAGGGACGAACTATGGCTACACCTTC.

CDR3 DNA sequence: TGTGCCAGCAGAACCCAGGGAGGAAATTATGGCTACACCTTC. As protein: CASRTQGGNYGYTF. The V gene is TRBV27, the J gene TRBJ1-2; a possible D gene is TRBD1 (5 bases). The germline V and J ends were trimmed by 6 bases and 5 bases, with 16 bases remaining between them. Germline V lookup: CDR1 MNHEY, CDR2 SMNVEV (reference sequence). The CDR3 runs 14 residues.

In its sample, this clonotype was seen many times. The rearrangement joins TRBV11-2 to TRBJ2-7; D might be TRBD2 (6 bases). The CDR3 contains 16 residues. Deletions cut 4 bases from V and 3 bases from J, with 19 bases between. The germline V gene has CDR1 SGHAT and CDR2 FQNNGV. The DNA of the CDR3 is TGTGCCAGCAGCTCACCCCGGGACTCCCTAAACTACGAGCAGTACTTC. This codes for CASSSPRDSLNYEQYF.

The table lists this clonotype with a few counts. Being one base from a much bigger clone, this may be a read error. No conserved phenylalanine or tryptophan ends this CDR3, so it is likely a read error. The gene calls are TRBV5-5 and TRBJ1-1; D gene uncertain. Germline CDR1 reads SGHKS; CDR2 reads YYEKEE (reference sequence). CDR3 length equals 14 residues. The ends were cut back, 4 bases at V and 0 bases at J, with 10 bases in the middle. CDR3 sequence (DNA): TGTGCCAGCAGCCGTAGCCTTATGAACACTGAAGCTTTCTTG. It translates to CASSRSLMNTEAFL.

The chain has TRBV6-1 and TRBJ1-2; D is ambiguous. The CDR3 extends over 14 amino acids. Trimming took 4 bases from V and 0 from J, leaving 9 bases between them. CDR1 is MNHNS, CDR2 SASEGT, per germline. In DNA, the CDR3 is TGTGCCAGCAGTGCCGGAAACACTAACTATGGCTACACCTTC. Amino acids: CASSAGNTNYGYTF.

This clonotype was counted at least ten times. J is TRBJ1-2 and V is TRBV6-5; possibly TRBD1 for D (6 bases). Per germline, CDR1 MNHEY and CDR2 SVGAGI. The CDR3 runs 13 residues. V was shortened by 6 bases and J by 6 bases, with 14 bases between the two germline ends. The CDR3 region is CASRYRDTDGYTF. The CDR3 nucleotides read TGTGCCAGCAGATACAGGGATACCGATGGCTACACCTTC.

This clonotype was recorded only once. The rearrangement uses TRBV6-1 and TRBJ2-5; D unclear. This CDR3 has 11 amino acids. Trimming took off 8 bases at V and 7 bases at J, with 11 bases between the two ends. Germline loops: CDR1 MNHNS, CDR2 SASEGT. The CDR3 is CASLRPGTQYF. As DNA, the CDR3 is TGTGCCAGCCTCCGACCCGGGACCCAGTACTTC.

This clonotype was counted at least ten times. The rearrangement joins TRBV6-7 to TRBJ2-7; 8 bases map to TRBD2. TRBV6-7 is labeled an ORF, and its function is uncertain. With V trimmed by 2 bases and J by 3 bases, 6 bases remained unmatched. This CDR3 is 15 amino acids long. CDR3 residues: CASSYRTSPNYEQYF. The CDR3 nucleotides are TGTGCCAGCAGTTACAGGACTAGCCCAAACTACGAGCAGTACTTC.

V usage is TRBV2 and J usage is TRBJ1-2, with D unresolved. This CDR3 has 15 amino acids. Trimming pared 2 bases from V and 7 bases from J, leaving 17 bases between. Germline V gene sequence: CDR1 SNHLY, CDR2 FYNNEI. CDR3 amino acids: CASSEIAGFLGGYTF. The CDR3 DNA reads TGTGCCAGCAGTGAAATAGCGGGTTTCCTGGGTGGCTACACCTTC. Combining the CDR3 with reference TRBV2 and TRBJ1-2 gives the whole variable domain EPEVTQTPSHQVTQMGQEVILRCVPISNHLYFYWYRQILGQKVEFLVSFYNNEISEKSEIFDDQFSVERPDGSNFTLKIRSTKLEDSAMYFCASSEIAGFLGGYTFGSGTRLTVV.

This clonotype showed up many times. The gene calls are TRBV11-2 and TRBJ2-7; D is undetermined. The germline CDR1 and CDR2 sequences are SGHAT and FQNNGV. The CDR3 covers 13 residues. V lost 8 bases, J lost 4 bases, and 15 bases lay in between. The CDR3 loop reads CASLGPTPYEQYF. CDR3 coding DNA: TGTGCCAGCCTAGGACCTACCCCTTACGAGCAGTACTTC. Supplemented by reference TRBV11-2 and TRBJ2-7, the full variable domain reads EAGVAQSPRYKIIEKRQSVAFWCNPISGHATLYWYQQILGQGPKLLIQFQNNGVVDDSQLPKDRFSAERLKGVDSTLKIQPAKLEDSAVYLCASLGPTPYEQYFGPGTRLTVT.

Ten or more counts support this clonotype. The genes are TRBV7-8 and TRBJ1-6; 10 nucleotides line up with TRBD1. V lost 3 bases to trimming and J lost 0 bases; unmatched junction nucleotides: 8. The CDR3 loop spans 19 amino acids. CDR1 is SGHVS and CDR2 is FQNEAQ in the germline V gene. CDR3 amino acids: CASSFRDRGLYSYNSPLHF. In DNA, the CDR3 is TGTGCCAGCAGCTTCCGGGACAGGGGCCTTTACTCCTATAATTCACCCCTCCACTTT.

Ten or more counts support this clonotype. This chain connects TRBV27 to TRBJ2-5, with TRBD2 as a possible D gene (5 bases). The CDR3 length is 15 residues. Germline assignment: CDR1 MNHEY and CDR2 SMNVEV (reference sequence). Trimming left V 6 bases short and J 4 bases short, with 18 bases between. Here the CDR3 reads CASSETSRLTETQYF. As DNA, the CDR3 is TGTGCCAGCAGCGAAACTAGTCGTTTGACAGAGACCCAGTACTTC.

Turning to this clonotype: A read error is possible here, since a much larger clone lies one base away. The CDR3 ends on some other residue instead of the conserved phenylalanine or tryptophan, so this is likely a read error. The chain uses TRBV12-3 or TRBV12-4 and TRBJ2-2, with D possibly matching TRBD2 (6 bases). The V gene lost 1 base and the J gene lost 6 bases, with 6 bases spanning the gap. CDR3 length equals 13 residues. CDR3 coding DNA: TGTGCCAGCAGTTTAGGACTAGCCGGGGAGCTGTTTTTG. It encodes CASSLGLAGELFL.

Notes on this clonotype: A read error is possible here, since a much larger clone lies one base away. The rearrangement uses TRBV6-2 or TRBV6-3 and TRBJ2-2, with 11 bases that match TRBD2. Per the germline V gene, CDR1 is MNHEY and CDR2 is SVGEGT. The CDR3 runs 19 residues. The CDR3: CASRWGLAEDGVKTGELLF. Here the CDR3 DNA reads TGTGCCAGCAGGTGGGGACTAGCGGAAGATGGGGTCAAGACCGGGGAGCTGTTGTTT.

This clonotype was counted many times. The chain recombines TRBV28 with TRBJ2-7; D gene ambiguous. The V and J ends lost 5 bases and 7 bases respectively, with 15 bases between them. The CDR3 spans 13 residues. Germline CDR1 is MDHEN and CDR2 is SYDVKM. This CDR3 is CASSQHGLGEQYF. The DNA for the CDR3 is TGTGCCAGCAGTCAACATGGTTTAGGTGAGCAGTACTTC.

The chain employs TRBV19 and TRBJ2-2; 8 bases fit TRBD1. There are 16 residues in the CDR3. Germline assignment: CDR1 LNHDA and CDR2 SQIVND (reference sequence). Trimming cost V 3 bases and J 0 bases; bases outside gene matches: 3. The CDR3 bases are TGTGCCAGTAGTATGACACAGGGGGCGAACACCGGGGAGCTGTTTTTT. Translation: CASSMTQGANTGELFF.

The table lists this clonotype with many counts. The genes are TRBV2 and TRBJ1-5; maybe TRBD1 (5 bases). Germline lookup yields CDR1 SNHLY and CDR2 FYNNEI. The CDR3 covers 13 residues. With 7 bases removed from V and 3 bases from J, the gap between germline ends came to 10 bases. CDR3 sequence: CASKEGSNQPQHF. In DNA, the CDR3 is TGTGCCAGCAAGGAGGGGTCCAATCAGCCCCAGCATTTT.

This clonotype was seen many times. The gene calls are TRBV10-3 and TRBJ1-2; TRBD1 might be the D (5 bases). The CDR3 covers 13 residues. The germline V gene has CDR1 ENHRY and CDR2 SYGVKD. The V gene lost 7 bases and the J gene lost 2 bases, with 11 bases spanning the gap. Written as DNA, the CDR3 is TGTGCCATCACGGGAGAGGGGAACTATGGCTACACCTTC. It codes for CAITGEGNYGYTF.

This clonotype was seen at least ten times. V usage is TRBV14 and J usage is TRBJ2-5; 9 bases are shared with TRBD1. J lost 3 bases, V lost 0 bases, and 2 bases had no gene match. The CDR3 covers 15 residues. CDR1 and CDR2 from the germline V gene are SGHDN and FVKESK. The CDR3 region has the DNA TGTGCCAGCAGCCAAGATACAGGGGGCGAAGAGACCCAGTACTTC. This codes for CASSQDTGGEETQYF. Full variable domain (missing parts from reference TRBV14 and TRBJ2-5): EAGVTQFPSHSVIEKGQTVTLRCDPISGHDNLYWYRRVMGKEIKFLLHFVKESKQDESGMPNNRFLAERTGGTYSTLKVQPAELEDSGVYFCASSQDTGGEETQYFGPGTRLLVL.

This clonotype was counted ten times or more. This chain uses TRBV27 with TRBJ1-3; perhaps TRBD1 as D (5 bases). V was pared by 9 bases and J by 0 bases, with 12 bases between. The CDR3 totals 14 residues. CDR1 is MNHEY, CDR2 SMNVEV, per germline (reference sequence). CDR3 nucleotide sequence: TGTGCCAGAAATGGGGGGTTCTCTGGAAACACCATATATTTT. This encodes CARNGGFSGNTIYF.

Many counts were recorded for this clonotype. The chain couples TRBV20-1 to TRBJ2-5; D may be TRBD2 (6 bases). The CDR3 is 14 residues long. Germline lookup yields CDR1 DFQATT and CDR2 SNEGSKA (reference sequence). Deletions cut 0 bases from V and 5 bases from J, with 13 bases between. CDR3 sequence: CSARDRRVPETQYF. The CDR3 bases are TGCAGTGCTAGAGATCGGAGGGTTCCCGAGACCCAGTACTTC.